This T cell receptor beta chain was identified in a study of blood T cell repertoires in COVID-19. Across the study: Donors in the United States, Italy and Spain gave samples during acute or convalescent COVID-19.

Clones were sequenced by immunoSEQ multiplex PCR, and TCRdb holds only the in-frame ones, with some missing. The sample includes approximately 310,000 clones, approximately 89% of them seen just once. The V end lost 1 base, the J end lost 6 bases, and 7 bases lay between the germline ends. Germline CDR1 and CDR2: DFQATT and SNEGSKA (reference sequence). The CDR3 sequence is 11 residues long. Sequenced material: peripheral blood. This TCR was sampled from a woman aged 50 to 65 who had recovered from COVID-19. The rearrangement joins TRBV20-1 to TRBJ2-7; D gene ambiguous. DNA of the CDR3: TGCAGTGCTAGAGTACATCCCGAGCAGTACTTC. It yields the protein CSARVHPEQYF.